The 30 T cell receptor beta chains in this list originate from one sample, sequenced in a study of T-cell memory formation after mild COVID-19. A single record per CDR3 protein comes from TCRdb applying MiXCR to the 5' RACE reads. The sample shows hundreds of thousands of distinct CDR3 sequences, 20% of them seen only once. Input material: PBMCs or a T cell subset sorted from them (not recorded which). These receptors came from an adult woman who had mild COVID-19 (a few samples of this study predate the infection). Cell type and time point are not known.

For the CDR3, the DNA is TGCGCCAGCAGCTTGGCGAAGGGAGCCATAACAGATACGCAGTATTTT. Amino acid sequence: CASSLAKGAITDTQYF. V and J are TRBV5-1 and TRBJ2-3; D is perhaps TRBD2 (5 bases). This CDR3 contains 16 residues. V was trimmed by 0 bases and J by 3 bases, leaving 14 bases between them. The germline V gene has CDR1 SGHRS and CDR2 YFSETQ.

In this sample, this clonotype turned up a few times. The V and J genes are TRBV6-6 and TRBJ2-1; 9 positions match TRBD2. Germline CDR1 is MNHNY and CDR2 is SVGAGI (reference sequence). V was clipped by 2 bases and J by 7 bases; unmatched bases: 9. The CDR3 length is 16 residues. The CDR3 DNA sequence: TGTGCCAGCAGTTACCCCTCTAGCGGGAAACGGAATGAGCAGTTCTTC. Amino acid sequence: CASSYPSSGKRNEQFF.

The chain joins TRBV29-1 to TRBJ2-1; tentative D call: TRBD2 (6 bases). The V end lost 0 bases, the J end lost 7 bases, and 16 bases lay between the germline ends. Germline V gene sequence: CDR1 SQVTM, CDR2 ANQGSEA. This CDR3 spans 15 amino acids. The DNA for the CDR3 is TGCAGCGTTGAAGATCTGGGGGGATCCGCTAATGAGCAGTTCTTC. This encodes CSVEDLGGSANEQFF.

V usage is TRBV12-3 or TRBV12-4 and J usage is TRBJ1-3; tentative D call: TRBD1 (6 bases). The CDR3 spans 15 residues. The V gene lost 5 bases and the J gene lost 1 base, with 12 bases spanning the gap. CDR3 region: CASSIGTQSGNTIYF. CDR3 in DNA: TGTGCCAGCAGTATCGGGACACAATCTGGAAACACCATATATTTT.

The rearrangement links TRBV12-3 or TRBV12-4 to TRBJ2-2; D is unclear. The CDR3 sequence is 16 residues long. The V end was cut by 8 bases, the J end by 0 bases, with 16 bases between. The CDR3 DNA follows: TGTGCCAGCTCCGTCCATCCGGGTGCGAACACCGGGGAGCTGTTTTTT. Protein: CASSVHPGANTGELFF.

This clonotype was seen only a few times. The chain employs TRBV7-9 and TRBJ2-1, with 14 bases fitting TRBD2. V trimming: 5 bases; J trimming: 7 bases; junction bases outside the gene matches: 7. The CDR3 has 16 amino acids. Germline V lookup: CDR1 SEHNR, CDR2 FQNEAQ (reference sequence). The CDR3 protein is CASSQRLAGGRNEQFF. The CDR3 region has the DNA TGTGCCAGCAGCCAACGACTAGCGGGAGGGCGAAATGAGCAGTTCTTC.

The chain carries TRBV6-2 or TRBV6-3 and TRBJ1-2; D not certain. Germline V gives CDR1 MNHEY, CDR2 SVGEGT. There are 14 residues in the CDR3. V gave up 6 bases and J gave up 4 bases, with 15 bases separating them. The CDR3 sequence: CASRLGSRFYGYTF. The CDR3 nucleotides are TGTGCCAGCAGATTAGGATCGCGTTTCTATGGCTACACCTTC.

The chain couples TRBV4-3 to TRBJ2-1; weak D call: TRBD2 (5 bases). The CDR3 length is 16 residues. V shed 4 bases and J shed 0 bases, with 13 bases lying between them. CDR1 and CDR2 (germline): LGHNA, YSLEER. The chain's CDR3 is CASSPQTTASYNEQFF. CDR3 nucleotides: TGCGCCAGCAGCCCCCAGACTACAGCCTCCTACAATGAGCAGTTCTTC.

V gene TRBV27 combines with J gene TRBJ1-5; D perhaps matches TRBD1 (5 bases). CDR3 size: 15 residues. V was cut by 0 bases and J by 5 bases, with 11 bases left in between. Germline V gene lookup returns CDR1 MNHEY and CDR2 SMNVEV (reference sequence). Here the CDR3 DNA reads TGTGCCAGCAGTTTATCGATACAGACAGATCAGCCCCAGCATTTT. Its protein is CASSLSIQTDQPQHF.

The chain carries TRBV6-1 and TRBJ1-1; possibly TRBD1 for D (5 bases). CDR3 size: 13 residues. The germline V gene has CDR1 MNHNS and CDR2 SASEGT. V lost 10 bases and J 0 bases, leaving 12 bases between the germline ends. The CDR3 region is CATWGTMNTEAFF. Here the CDR3 DNA reads TGTGCCACTTGGGGCACCATGAACACTGAAGCTTTCTTT.

This chain uses TRBV12-3 or TRBV12-4 with TRBJ2-3; 9 bases are shared with TRBD2. The CDR3 extends over 18 amino acids. V lost 3 bases, J lost 0 bases, and 10 bases stayed unmatched. For the CDR3, the DNA is TGTGCCAGCAGTTTCGCGGGACTAGCCTGGAAGAGCACAGATACGCAGTATTTT. Amino acids: CASSFAGLAWKSTDTQYF.

The CDR3 reads CSARIPGGSTDTQYF. CDR3 bases: TGCAGTGCTAGAATTCCCGGGGGGAGCACAGATACGCAGTATTTT. The rearrangement joins TRBV20-1 to TRBJ2-3; 7 bases fit TRBD2. J was trimmed by 0 bases and V by 2 bases; bases with no gene match: 5. The CDR3 runs to 15 residues. In germline, CDR1 is DFQATT, CDR2 SNEGSKA (reference sequence).

This chain joins TRBV19 and TRBJ2-1; D is uncertain. This CDR3 region has 12 residues. The germline V and J ends were trimmed by 1 base and 4 bases, with 2 bases remaining between them. Germline V gene sequence: CDR1 LNHDA, CDR2 SQIVND (reference sequence). This CDR3 reads CASSIVYNEQFF. CDR3 sequence (DNA): TGTGCCAGTAGTATAGTGTACAATGAGCAGTTCTTC.

This clonotype was seen only a few times. J is TRBJ2-3 and V is TRBV7-9; no definite D call. The CDR3 covers 12 residues. The ends were cut back, 2 bases at V and 8 bases at J, with 8 bases in the middle. The germline V gene encodes CDR1 SEHNR and CDR2 FQNEAQ (reference sequence). The CDR3 loop reads CASSLPTGTQYF. CDR3 bases: TGTGCCAGCAGCTTACCTACGGGTACGCAGTATTTT.

V is TRBV4-3 and J is TRBJ2-2; 10 bases agree with TRBD1. The CDR3 loop spans 14 amino acids. From germline, CDR1 is LGHNA and CDR2 YSLEER. After removal of 4 bases from V and 8 bases from J, the junction contained 4 bases not matched to a gene. The CDR3 loop is CASSLGTGVGELFF. In DNA form, the CDR3 reads TGCGCCAGCAGCCTTGGGACAGGGGTTGGGGAGCTGTTTTTT.

This clonotype was observed a handful of times. V gene TRBV30 combines with J gene TRBJ2-7, with TRBD1 matching over 7 bases. The CDR3 totals 13 residues. The trim removed 4 bases at V and 4 bases at J, leaving 7 bases unmatched. CDR1 and CDR2 from the germline V gene are GTSNPN and SVGIG (reference sequence). CDR3 nucleotides: TGTGCCTGGACCGGGACAGATCCTTACGAGCAGTACTTC. Protein product: CAWTGTDPYEQYF.

This clonotype was seen only a few times. The V call is TRBV12-3 or TRBV12-4, the J call TRBJ1-1, with D hard to call. CDR3 length: 12 amino acids. The V and J ends lost 5 bases and 7 bases respectively, with 11 bases between them. CDR3 sequence: CASSPREFEAFF. In DNA, the CDR3 is TGTGCCAGCAGTCCCCGGGAGTTTGAAGCTTTCTTT.

This chain uses TRBV10-3 with TRBJ1-5; D perhaps matches TRBD1 (5 bases). Germline loops: CDR1 ENHRY, CDR2 SYGVKD. The CDR3 is 13 amino acids. The V and J ends lost 10 bases and 2 bases respectively, with 12 bases between them. The chain's CDR3 is CATQGSGNQPQHF. The CDR3 DNA is TGTGCCACCCAGGGTAGTGGCAATCAGCCCCAGCATTTT.

This clonotype was counted only a few times. The J gene is TRBJ1-6, the V gene TRBV6-2 or TRBV6-3; D is ambiguous. The CDR3 has 16 amino acids. Germline V gene lookup returns CDR1 MNHEY and CDR2 SVGEGT. The V end was cut by 2 bases, the J end by 10 bases, with 18 bases between. CDR3 nucleotides: TGTGCCAGCAGTTACCCCCCCGCGGGCCAAGAATCACCCCTCCACTTT. It is translated as CASSYPPAGQESPLHF.

The rearrangement uses TRBV29-1 and TRBJ1-4; D remains unclear. Germline V CDR1 and CDR2: SQVTM, ANQGSEA. Trimming removed 2 bases at V and 5 bases at J, with 3 bases between. This CDR3 is 11 amino acids long. CDR3 coding DNA: TGCAGCGTTGAAAAGAATGAAAAACTGTTTTTT. It codes for CSVEKNEKLFF.

The chain couples TRBV3-1 to TRBJ2-1, with no clear D. This CDR3 comprises 15 residues. V gave up 0 bases and J gave up 9 bases, with 15 bases separating them. Germline assignment: CDR1 LGHDT and CDR2 YNNKEL (reference sequence). CDR3 residues: CASSQDRLLRVEQFF. CDR3 bases: TGTGCCAGCAGCCAAGATCGGCTTCTAAGGGTTGAGCAGTTCTTC.

This clonotype was counted a few times. This chain links TRBV29-1 with TRBJ1-1; no firm D call. V lost 3 bases to trimming and J lost 3 bases, with 14 bases between them. Germline V gives CDR1 SQVTM, CDR2 ANQGSEA. The CDR3 totals 14 residues. CDR3 in amino acids: CSVDIGGGYTEAFF. The DNA for the CDR3 is TGCAGCGTTGATATCGGCGGCGGCTACACTGAAGCTTTCTTT. Variable domain in full (rest from reference TRBV29-1 and TRBJ1-1): SAVISQKPSRDICQRGTSLTIQCQVDSQVTMMFWYRQQPGQSLTLIATANQGSEATYESGFVIDKFPISRPNLTFSTLTVSNMSPEDSSIYLCSVDIGGGYTEAFFGQGTRLTVV.

The chain recombines TRBV10-3 with TRBJ2-2; a weak D match, TRBD2 (6 bases). Trimming shortened V by 0 bases and J by 4 bases, and 12 bases separated the two germline ends. The CDR3 is 16 amino acids. From germline, CDR1 is ENHRY and CDR2 SYGVKD. The CDR3 region is CAISESERASTGELFF. The DNA of the CDR3 is TGTGCCATCAGTGAGTCAGAGCGGGCAAGCACCGGGGAGCTGTTTTTT.

The chain couples TRBV6-5 to TRBJ2-3, with 9 bases aligning to TRBD1. Germline V gene sequence: CDR1 MNHEY, CDR2 SVGAGI. This CDR3 region has 14 residues. Trimming removed 5 bases from V and 3 bases from J; junction bases left unmatched: 3. The CDR3 loop is CASSMGQGTDTQYF. CDR3 DNA: TGTGCCAGCAGTATGGGACAGGGAACAGATACGCAGTATTTT.

The gene calls are TRBV29-1 and TRBJ2-7, with 7 bases aligning to TRBD1. The CDR3 totals 14 residues. V gave up 4 bases and J gave up 4 bases; unmatched junction bases: 10. The V gene's germline CDR1 is SQVTM and CDR2 ANQGSEA. The CDR3 reads CSVAYRGRLYEQYF. In DNA, the CDR3 is TGCAGCGTTGCATACAGGGGACGACTTTACGAGCAGTACTTC.

This rearrangement joins TRBV5-1 to TRBJ2-7, with D possibly matching TRBD1 (5 bases). V lost 4 bases and J 2 bases, leaving 22 bases between the germline ends. Per germline, CDR1 SGHRS and CDR2 YFSETQ. This CDR3 comprises 17 residues. CDR3 coding DNA: TGCGCCAGCAGCGGGCAGACAGTGACACTACGTCCCTACGAGCAGTACTTC. Translation gives CASSGQTVTLRPYEQYF.

The J gene is TRBJ1-2, the V gene TRBV29-1, with D possibly being TRBD1 (5 bases). The CDR3 loop spans 13 amino acids. Germline V lookup: CDR1 SQVTM, CDR2 ANQGSEA. Trimming left V 7 bases short and J 3 bases short, with 15 bases between. The chain's CDR3 is CSGGRDSDYGYTF. The DNA of the CDR3 is TGCAGCGGTGGACGGGACTCTGACTATGGCTACACCTTC.

The rearrangement uses TRBV7-6 and TRBJ1-1; maybe TRBD1 (5 bases). Per germline, CDR1 SGHVS and CDR2 FNYEAQ. The V gene lost 5 bases and the J gene lost 6 bases, with 16 bases spanning the gap. The CDR3 contains 14 residues. The CDR3 DNA follows: TGTGCCAGCAGCCCTCACCGGGGGATAGCTGAAGCTTTCTTT. It codes for CASSPHRGIAEAFF.

The chain combines TRBV7-2 with TRBJ2-1; D may be TRBD2 (6 bases). This CDR3 spans 18 amino acids. CDR1 SGHTA and CDR2 FQGNSA come from the germline V gene. Trimming took 2 bases from V and 2 from J, leaving 19 bases between them. This chain's CDR3 is CASSLMGLSGSAYNEQFF. As DNA, the CDR3 is TGTGCCAGCAGCTTAATGGGACTTAGCGGCTCTGCCTACAATGAGCAGTTCTTC.

The rearrangement links TRBV7-6 to TRBJ2-7, with 11 bases aligning to TRBD1. CDR3 length: 16 residues. Germline assignment: CDR1 SGHVS and CDR2 FNYEAQ. The V gene end was trimmed by 4 bases and the J gene end by 0 bases; junction bases not matched to a gene: 5. DNA of the CDR3: TGTGCCAGCAGCTCAGCCGGGACAGGGGGCTCCTACGAGCAGTACTTC. This codes for CASSSAGTGGSYEQYF.